The 23 T cell receptor beta chains below all came from one sample that was sequenced in a study of blood T cell repertoires in COVID-19. The assay was immunoSEQ multiplex PCR, and TCRdb's table has in-frame clones only and misses some. The sample lists some 80,000 clones, 86% occurring once. Sequencing used peripheral blood. The origin of the receptors is a woman aged 80 or over in a cohort sampled during active or convalescent COVID-19.

J is TRBJ2-5 and V is TRBV4-1; 10 nucleotides agree with TRBD2. The CDR3 length is 15 residues. Germline lookup yields CDR1 MGHRA and CDR2 YSYEKL. V lost 4 bases and J lost 2; bases outside the gene matches: 4. CDR3 in amino acids: CASSRLAGTQETQYF. The CDR3, as DNA: TGCGCCAGCAGCCGACTAGCGGGTACTCAAGAGACCCAGTACTTC.

The chain employs TRBV19 and TRBJ1-2; weak D call: TRBD1 (5 bases). CDR1 and CDR2 (germline): LNHDA, SQIVND (reference sequence). Trimming stripped 6 bases from V and 3 bases from J, with 17 bases between. The CDR3 covers 15 residues. CDR3 loop: CASRSVDSADYGYTF. CDR3 bases: TGTGCCAGTAGATCCGTAGACAGCGCTGACTATGGCTACACCTTC.

This clone was observed once. The chain joins TRBV13 to TRBJ1-1; D call uncertain. CDR1 PRHDT and CDR2 FYEKMQ come from the germline V gene (reference sequence). This CDR3 has 13 residues. Trimming pared 1 base from V and 3 bases from J, leaving 6 bases between. The CDR3 protein is CASSLDPDTEAFF. The CDR3 coding sequence is TGTGCCAGCAGCTTAGACCCGGACACTGAAGCTTTCTTT.

The V gene is TRBV7-9, the J gene TRBJ2-1; 13 nucleotides align to TRBD2. This CDR3 is 17 amino acids long. The germline gives CDR1 SEHNR, CDR2 FQNEAQ (reference sequence). Trimming removed 1 base from V and 4 bases from J; junction bases left unmatched: 4. The CDR3 region is CASSLDPGLAGYNEQFF. CDR3 nucleotides: TGTGCCAGCAGCTTAGACCCGGGACTAGCGGGGTACAATGAGCAGTTCTTC.

The chain couples TRBV4-1 to TRBJ1-1; D is undetermined. V gave up 1 base and J gave up 2 bases, with 8 bases separating them. The CDR3 loop spans 14 amino acids. CDR1 MGHRA and CDR2 YSYEKL come from the germline V gene. This chain's CDR3 is CASSQGPVNTEAFF. CDR3 DNA: TGCGCCAGCAGCCAAGGGCCAGTAAACACTGAAGCTTTCTTT.

The chain uses TRBV16 and TRBJ1-1; a weak D match, TRBD1 (5 bases). CDR1 and CDR2 (germline): KGHSY, FQNENV. CDR3 length: 15 residues. The ends were cut back, 2 bases at V and 3 bases at J, with 13 bases in the middle. Here the CDR3 reads CASSQRPPRDTEAFF. In nucleotides, the CDR3 is TGTGCCAGCAGCCAAAGACCCCCCAGGGACACTGAAGCTTTCTTT. Full variable domain (rest looked up from reference TRBV16 and TRBJ1-1): GEEVAQTPKHLVRGEGQKAKLYCAPIKGHSYVFWYQQVLKNEFKFLISFQNENVFDETGMPKERFSAKCLPNSPCSLEIQATKLEDSAVYFCASSQRPPRDTEAFFGQGTRLTVV.

V is TRBV7-8 and J is TRBJ2-7, with TRBD1 as a possible D gene (6 bases). Per the germline V gene, CDR1 is SGHVS and CDR2 is FQNEAQ. The CDR3 has 16 amino acids. V gave up 4 bases and J gave up 0 bases, with 16 bases separating them. DNA of the CDR3: TGTGCCAGCAGCTCAGAGGTACGAGGGGGCTCCTACGAGCAGTACGTC. Translation: CASSSEVRGGSYEQYV.

The CDR3 nucleotides are TGCAGCGTCGCTAGAGGACAGCAGAACACTGAAGCTTTCTTT. Residues: CSVARGQQNTEAFF. V is TRBV29-1 and J is TRBJ1-1; the D gene is possibly TRBD1 (6 bases). The CDR3 is 14 amino acids. Trimming removed 6 bases from V and 1 base from J, with 15 bases in between. The germline gives CDR1 SQVTM, CDR2 ANQGSEA.

The chain is built from TRBV6-5 and TRBJ2-7; 9 bases align to TRBD2. CDR3 length: 14 amino acids. Germline V gene sequence: CDR1 MNHEY, CDR2 SVGAGI. J was trimmed by 6 bases and V by 6 bases; bases with no gene match: 9. The CDR3 is CASRVSGSFGEQYF. CDR3 in DNA: TGTGCCAGCAGGGTTAGCGGGAGTTTCGGCGAGCAGTACTTC.

This clone was detected a few times. The CDR3 loop reads CASSFSGNTEAFF. Here the CDR3 DNA reads TGTGCCAGCAGCTTCTCGGGGAACACTGAAGCTTTCTTT. The V call is TRBV7-3, the J call TRBJ1-1, with no clear D. This CDR3 region has 13 residues. CDR1 SGHTA and CDR2 FQGTGA come from the germline V gene. Trimming cost V 3 bases and J 1 base, with 6 bases left between them.

CDR3 residues: CASSLLPTSGGDNEQFF. The CDR3 coding sequence is TGTGCCAGCAGTTTGCTCCCTACTAGCGGGGGGGACAATGAGCAGTTCTTC. This chain joins TRBV28 and TRBJ2-1; 13 bases match TRBD2. Germline CDR1 and CDR2: MDHEN and SYDVKM. After removal of 3 bases from V and 5 bases from J, the junction contained 7 bases not matched to a gene. CDR3 length: 17 amino acids. Based on the CDR3 plus reference TRBV28 and TRBJ2-1, the full variable domain is DVKVTQSSRYLVKRTGEKVFLECVQDMDHENMFWYRQDPGLGLRLIYFSYDVKMKEKGDIPEGYSVSREKKERFSLILESASTNQTSMYLCASSLLPTSGGDNEQFFGPGTRLTVL.

The rearrangement joins TRBV18 to TRBJ1-1; the D gene is possibly TRBD1 (5 bases). In germline, CDR1 is KGHSH, CDR2 LQKENI. The CDR3 is 16 amino acids. Trimming removed 0 bases from V and 4 bases from J, with 15 bases in between. The CDR3 loop is CASSPPGGRLITEAFF. The CDR3 DNA follows: TGTGCCAGCTCACCACCTGGGGGGAGGTTGATCACTGAAGCTTTCTTT.

The chain combines TRBV7-9 with TRBJ1-1; D gene ambiguous. This CDR3 comprises 15 residues. Trimming took 0 bases from V and 6 from J, leaving 14 bases between them. Germline loops: CDR1 SEHNR, CDR2 FQNEAQ (reference sequence). CDR3 protein: CASSLAEITPAEAFF. DNA for the CDR3: TGTGCCAGCAGCTTAGCAGAGATAACGCCGGCTGAAGCTTTCTTT.

The chain uses TRBV28 and TRBJ2-7, with 13 bases matching TRBD2. Germline lookup yields CDR1 MDHEN and CDR2 SYDVKM. This CDR3 is 16 amino acids long. V trimming: 4 bases; J trimming: 5 bases; junction bases outside the gene matches: 8. CDR3 protein: CASSSLGLAGSHEQYF. In DNA, the CDR3 is TGTGCCAGCAGTTCCCTGGGACTAGCGGGATCCCACGAGCAGTACTTC.

The V call is TRBV6-5, the J call TRBJ1-1; perhaps TRBD1 as D (6 bases). The V end was cut by 6 bases, the J end by 7 bases, with 15 bases between. Germline-derived CDR1 and CDR2 are MNHEY and SVGAGI. This CDR3 has 13 residues. The CDR3 DNA reads as TGTGCCAGCAGCTACGAACAGACAGGTGAAGCTTTCTTT. Translating it yields CASSYEQTGEAFF.

CDR3 nucleotide sequence: TGTGCCAGTAGTATGTCGGGGACAACTGGAAACACCATATATTTT. Protein sequence: CASSMSGTTGNTIYF. The rearrangement uses TRBV19 and TRBJ1-3; possibly TRBD1 for D (6 bases). V gave up 3 bases and J gave up 2 bases, with 11 bases separating them. This CDR3 is 15 amino acids long. The germline gives CDR1 LNHDA, CDR2 SQIVND (reference sequence).

J is TRBJ1-4 and V is TRBV9; D is uncertain. Trimming shortened V by 0 bases and J by 8 bases, and 11 bases separated the two germline ends. Germline loops: CDR1 SGDLS, CDR2 YYNGEE. The CDR3 has 14 amino acids. This chain's CDR3 is CASSVAWEKEKLFF. In DNA form, the CDR3 reads TGTGCCAGCAGCGTAGCCTGGGAGAAGGAAAAACTGTTTTTT.

The chain joins TRBV18 to TRBJ1-6, with D hard to call. CDR1 is KGHSH and CDR2 is LQKENI in the germline V gene. The V end lost 0 bases, the J end lost 7 bases, and 7 bases lay between the germline ends. CDR3 length equals 14 residues. The CDR3 reads CASSPPYVNSPLHF. The DNA for the CDR3 is TGTGCCAGCTCACCACCGTATGTGAATTCACCCCTCCACTTT.

This clone was seen a handful of times. The chain carries TRBV27 and TRBJ2-5; 13 nucleotides line up with TRBD2. CDR1 and CDR2 (germline): MNHEY, SMNVEV (reference sequence). The CDR3 has 20 residues. The junction had 15 bases not matched to a gene; V was cut back by 0 bases and J by 5 bases. CDR3 protein: CASSLSGLSRTSGSRETQYF. The CDR3 coding sequence is TGTGCCAGCAGTTTATCGGGCCTATCTCGGACTAGCGGGAGTCGGGAGACCCAGTACTTC.

The CDR3, as DNA: TGTGCCAGCAGCCAAGATGGGAGCTACCAAGAGACCCAGTACTTC. Translation: CASSQDGSYQETQYF. This chain uses TRBV4-2 with TRBJ2-5; TRBD2 might be the D (5 bases). The V gene lost 0 bases and the J gene lost 0 bases, with 8 bases spanning the gap. Looked up from germline, CDR1 is LGHNA and CDR2 is YNFKEQ. The CDR3 loop spans 15 amino acids.

The J gene is TRBJ2-7, the V gene TRBV27, with 7 bases fitting TRBD1. V lost 5 bases to trimming and J lost 4 bases; unmatched junction nucleotides: 11. CDR1 and CDR2 from the germline V gene are MNHEY and SMNVEV (reference sequence). CDR3 length equals 15 residues. In DNA, the CDR3 is TGTGCCAGCAGTCTCCGACAGGGTAGAGGGTACGAGCAGTACTTC. It translates to CASSLRQGRGYEQYF.

The chain has TRBV18 and TRBJ1-1, with D perhaps matching TRBD1 (5 bases). The CDR3 runs 13 residues. Germline CDR1 KGHSH, CDR2 LQKENI. The V end was cut by 6 bases, the J end by 8 bases, with 16 bases between. The CDR3 DNA follows: TGTGCCAGCTCCCCCGGGACTCTCGAAGAAGCTTTCTTT. Translation: CASSPGTLEEAFF.

This rearrangement joins TRBV2 to TRBJ1-2; TRBD1 agrees at 9 bases. The length of the CDR3 is 14 residues. V was pared by 3 bases and J by 6 bases, with 5 bases of the junction left unmatched. Germline lookup yields CDR1 SNHLY and CDR2 FYNNEI. CDR3 bases: TGTGCCAGCAGTGATGGGACAGGGTACAATGGCTACACCTTC. Translated, it gives CASSDGTGYNGYTF.